The following is a T cell receptor (beta chain) sequence with its context. These data belong to a study of control samples from healthy donors and cancer patients. TCRdb keeps only in-frame clones here, not all; method: immunoSEQ multiplex PCR. The table includes roughly 160,000 clones, approximately 86% detected once. The sample comprised blood. This TCR came from a woman younger than 45 in good health.

CDR3 DNA: TGTGCCAGCAGTTTAGGACAGGGGTGGCGGGGCTACACCTTC. It is translated as CASSLGQGWRGYTF. The V and J genes are TRBV27 and TRBJ1-2, with TRBD1 matching 9 bases. The CDR3 length is 14 residues. Germline CDR1 reads MNHEY; CDR2 reads SMNVEV (reference sequence). V dropped 2 bases and J dropped 8; count of bases not matched to a gene: 6.